The 10 T cell receptor beta chains given below trace back to one sample, sequenced in a study of blood T cell repertoires in COVID-19 (dated by TCRdb to the early 2020s). Libraries came from the immunoSEQ multiplex PCR assay. The source is immuneACCESS, and TCRdb retained only in-frame sequences with V and J called. Part of the clones is not carried over; for the studies checked, unresolved V genes explain less than half of this, and the remainder is unexplained. This sample is represented by 95,000 to 100,000 clones; under 85% of them were singletons. Of the sample, roughly 22% is held by the ten largest clones. The sample comprised peripheral blood. The source of these receptors is a human donor in a cohort sampled during active COVID-19.

The sample holds a few counts of this clone. This chain connects TRBV7-9 to TRBJ2-7; 7 bases are a match to TRBD1. This CDR3 comprises 14 residues. Looked up from germline, CDR1 is SEHNR and CDR2 is FQNEAQ (reference sequence). V trimming: 3 bases; J trimming: 5 bases; junction bases outside the gene matches: 7. The CDR3 loop reads CASSFRTGLDEQYF. CDR3 nucleotide sequence: TGTGCCAGCAGCTTCCGGACAGGACTTGACGAGCAGTACTTC.

The chain carries TRBV19 and TRBJ1-1, with unresolved D. There are 12 residues in the CDR3. Germline values: CDR1 LNHDA, CDR2 SQIVND (reference sequence). Trimming left V 3 bases short and J 1 base short, with 3 bases between. This CDR3 reads CASSIRNTEAFF. As DNA, the CDR3 is TGTGCCAGTAGTATCCGGAACACTGAAGCTTTCTTT.

V gene TRBV15 combines with J gene TRBJ1-2; D uncertain. Germline V CDR1 and CDR2: LNHNV, YYDKDF (reference sequence). The CDR3 sequence is 14 residues long. Trimming took 1 base from V and 8 from J, leaving 14 bases between them. In DNA form, the CDR3 reads TGTGCCACCAGCAGAGGGCCCAGGTCCTCCGGCTACACCTTC. This sequence encodes CATSRGPRSSGYTF.

This sequence joins TRBV3-1 (or the pseudogene TRBV3-2) and TRBJ1-2, with a tentative D call TRBD1 (5 bases). CDR3 length: 15 residues. V was clipped by 0 bases and J by 6 bases, with 14 bases between them. The V gene's germline CDR1 is LGHDT and CDR2 YNNKEL (reference sequence). The CDR3 nucleotides are TGTGCCAGCAGCCAAGATTATATACAGGATCATGGCTACACCTTC. Its protein product is CASSQDYIQDHGYTF.

The chain links TRBV12-3 or TRBV12-4 to TRBJ1-1, with a tentative D call TRBD1 (5 bases). CDR3 size: 13 residues. The V end lost 5 bases, the J end lost 4 bases, and 11 bases lay between the germline ends. The CDR3 bases are TGTGCCAGCAGTCTCAGGGAGGGCACTGAAGCTTTCTTT. This translates into CASSLREGTEAFF.

This chain uses TRBV6-5 with TRBJ2-1; 8 nucleotides align to TRBD1. The CDR3 totals 15 residues. With V trimmed by 2 bases and J by 5 bases, 5 bases remained unmatched. Germline CDR1 and CDR2: MNHEY and SVGAGI. The CDR3 sequence: CASSYHRTGHNEQFF. Here the CDR3 DNA reads TGTGCCAGCAGTTACCATAGGACAGGGCACAATGAGCAGTTCTTC.

The V gene is TRBV9, the J gene TRBJ1-6; possibly TRBD1 for D (6 bases). Germline CDR1 and CDR2: SGDLS and YYNGEE. The CDR3 contains 14 residues. V was cut by 0 bases and J by 9 bases, with 10 bases left in between. Here the CDR3 reads CASSVEGVGSPLHF. CDR3 in DNA: TGTGCCAGCAGCGTAGAGGGGGTTGGTTCACCCCTCCACTTT.

The rearrangement links TRBV6-4 to TRBJ1-1; 7 bases are a match to TRBD1. The CDR3 is 14 residues long. Germline loops: CDR1 MRHNA, CDR2 SNTAGT. The V and J ends lost 3 bases and 1 base, in that order; junction bases with no gene match: 2. The CDR3 protein is CASSEAGGNTEAFF. For the CDR3, the DNA is TGTGCCAGCAGTGAGGCAGGGGGGAACACTGAAGCTTTCTTT.

The rearrangement uses TRBV18 and TRBJ1-2; D is unclear. The CDR3 extends over 14 amino acids. Germline CDR1 reads KGHSH; CDR2 reads LQKENI. V lost 6 bases, J lost 0 bases, and 11 bases lay in between. DNA of the CDR3: TGTGCCAGCTCCCCTGCGGCAGCTAACTATGGCTACACCTTC. This gives the protein CASSPAAANYGYTF.

The chain is built from TRBV7-9 and TRBJ1-4; D may be TRBD1 (6 bases). CDR3 length equals 16 residues. CDR1 is SEHNR and CDR2 is FQNEAQ in the germline V gene (reference sequence). The V end was cut by 3 bases, the J end by 2 bases, with 13 bases between. CDR3 sequence (DNA): TGTGCCAGCAGCTTGCGGGGGGGCGGTACTAATGAAAAACTGTTTTTT. Protein sequence: CASSLRGGGTNEKLFF.